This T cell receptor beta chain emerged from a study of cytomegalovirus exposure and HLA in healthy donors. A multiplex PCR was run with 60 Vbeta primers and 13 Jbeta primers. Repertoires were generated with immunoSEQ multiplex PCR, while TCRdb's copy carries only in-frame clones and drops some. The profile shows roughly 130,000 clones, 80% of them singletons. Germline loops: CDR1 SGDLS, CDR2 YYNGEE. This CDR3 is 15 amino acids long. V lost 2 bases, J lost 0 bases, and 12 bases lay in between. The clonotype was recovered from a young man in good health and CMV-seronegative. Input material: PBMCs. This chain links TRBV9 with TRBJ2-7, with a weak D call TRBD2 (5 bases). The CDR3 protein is CASSVFSESSYEQYF. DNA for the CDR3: TGTGCCAGCAGCGTTTTTAGCGAAAGCTCCTACGAGCAGTACTTC.